The 25 T cell receptor beta chains in this list originate from one sample, sequenced in a study of T-cell reconstitution after alpha-beta-depleted transplantation in children. Library preparation (for TCRbeta) was performed with unique molecular identifiers. Via MiXCR, TCRdb re-called the PCR reads, giving one row per CDR3 protein. The sample contains about 980,000 distinct CDR3 sequences, about 26% of which appear only once. Sample: PBMCs, mostly from graft donor cells, taken 360 days after TCRalphabeta/CD19-depleted stem cell transplant. Receptors originate from a boy under two years old who had a stem cell transplant for SCID, so the T cells may come from the graft donor.

This rearrangement joins TRBV11-1 to TRBJ1-1; D is perhaps TRBD1 (5 bases). The V gene lost 3 bases and the J gene lost 3 bases, with 26 bases spanning the gap. The CDR3 length is 19 residues. Germline lookup yields CDR1 SGHAT and CDR2 FQDESV (reference sequence). The CDR3 spells CASSLATGALRDEYTEAFF. The CDR3 nucleotides read TGTGCCAGCAGCTTGGCAACCGGGGCGCTGAGGGATGAGTACACTGAAGCTTTCTTT. Based on the CDR3 plus reference TRBV11-1 and TRBJ1-1, the full variable domain is EAEVAQSPRYKITEKSQAVAFWCDPISGHATLYWYRQILGQGPELLVQFQDESVVDDSQLPKDRFSAERLKGVDSTLKIQPAELGDSAMYLCASSLATGALRDEYTEAFFGQGTRLTVV.

There are a few counts of this clonotype. The chain combines TRBV7-2 with TRBJ2-2; 9 nucleotides align to TRBD2. With V trimmed by 2 bases and J by 4 bases, 5 bases remained unmatched. CDR3 length equals 16 residues. Germline V gene sequence: CDR1 SGHTA, CDR2 FQGNSA. CDR3 region: CASSLSSGAGTGELFF. The CDR3 DNA is TGTGCCAGCAGCTTATCTAGCGGGGCAGGCACCGGGGAGCTGTTTTTT.

This rearrangement joins TRBV29-1 to TRBJ2-6; D remains unclear. Trimming pared 1 base from V and 0 bases from J, leaving 7 bases between. The germline V gene encodes CDR1 SQVTM and CDR2 ANQGSEA. This CDR3 has 15 amino acids. CDR3 in amino acids: CSVEVSGSGANVLTF. The DNA of the CDR3 is TGCAGCGTTGAAGTGTCGGGCTCTGGGGCCAACGTCCTGACTTTC.

This sequence joins TRBV4-2 and TRBJ2-1; TRBD1 aligns across 7 bases. V lost 4 bases to trimming and J lost 4 bases; unmatched junction nucleotides: 7. CDR3 length equals 15 residues. The germline gives CDR1 LGHNA, CDR2 YNFKEQ. The CDR3 bases are TGTGCCAGCAGCCGGGACGGACAGGAATACAATGAGCAGTTCTTC. It translates to CASSRDGQEYNEQFF.

This clonotype was seen only a few times. The chain carries TRBV7-8 and TRBJ1-5; no reliable D call. V gave up 6 bases and J gave up 3 bases, with 15 bases separating them. This CDR3 is built from 15 residues. The germline V gene encodes CDR1 SGHVS and CDR2 FQNEAQ. CDR3 bases: TGTGCCAGCAGTTACGTGGAGACTCCCAATCAGCCCCAGCATTTT. It encodes CASSYVETPNQPQHF.

This chain links TRBV27 with TRBJ1-5; the D is unclear. The CDR3 covers 13 residues. CDR1 is MNHEY and CDR2 is SMNVEV in the germline V gene (reference sequence). Deletions cut 2 bases from V and 7 bases from J, with 9 bases between. The CDR3 is CASSLTPRQPQHF. The DNA of the CDR3 is TGTGCCAGCAGTTTAACCCCAAGACAGCCCCAGCATTTT.

This clonotype was counted between two and nine times. V usage is TRBV3-1 and J usage is TRBJ2-7; TRBD2 matches 8 bases. This CDR3 region has 14 residues. Germline values: CDR1 LGHDT, CDR2 YNNKEL (reference sequence). V lost 3 bases and J lost 2; bases outside the gene matches: 3. The CDR3 DNA is TGTGCCAGCAGCCAGGCGGGGGGAACCTACGAGCAGTACTTC. Protein product: CASSQAGGTYEQYF.

This clonotype was recorded a few times. The V and J genes are TRBV11-2 and TRBJ2-2; 8 positions agree with TRBD1. Trimming took 7 bases from V and 5 from J; bases not matched to a gene: 6. Per the germline V gene, CDR1 is SGHAT and CDR2 is FQNNGV. The CDR3 sequence is 14 residues long. CDR3 amino acids: CASTLRGLTGELFF. The CDR3 DNA follows: TGTGCCAGCACCCTCAGGGGGCTTACCGGGGAGCTGTTTTTT.

The chain combines TRBV7-6 with TRBJ2-1, with TRBD2 identical over 12 bases. J gave up 5 bases and V 5 bases, and 16 bases lay outside the gene matches. This CDR3 contains 19 residues. Germline CDR1 and CDR2: SGHVS and FNYEAQ. The DNA of the CDR3 is TGTGCCAGCAGCCGACTTAGTGTTCTAGCGGGGGGGCGGGACAATGAGCAGTTCTTC. It translates to CASSRLSVLAGGRDNEQFF.

The chain joins TRBV4-2 to TRBJ2-3, with a tentative D call TRBD1 (6 bases). The CDR3 is 18 amino acids. V was trimmed by 0 bases and J by 1 base, leaving 17 bases between them. Germline CDR1 is LGHNA and CDR2 is YNFKEQ. The CDR3 here is CASSQDRWGPAGTDTQYF. DNA of the CDR3: TGTGCCAGCAGCCAAGATCGGTGGGGGCCTGCAGGCACAGATACGCAGTATTTT.

This clonotype was counted between two and nine times. This sequence joins TRBV7-2 and TRBJ2-1, with TRBD2 matching over 15 bases. CDR3 length equals 16 residues. The germline V gene encodes CDR1 SGHTA and CDR2 FQGNSA. The V segment lost 4 bases and the J segment 12 bases; nucleotides outside the gene matches: 10. CDR3 bases: TGTGCCAGCAGCTCCCGGACTAGCGGGGGGGGCTGGGGGCAGTTCTTC. Its translation is CASSSRTSGGGWGQFF.

CDR3 coding DNA: TGCAGTGCTAGAGATCCCCTAGCCTACGAGCAGTACTTC. Translation gives CSARDPLAYEQYF. This chain uses TRBV20-1 with TRBJ2-7; no clear D gene. Germline CDR1 DFQATT, CDR2 SNEGSKA (reference sequence). This CDR3 has 13 amino acids. V was clipped by 0 bases and J by 2 bases, with 8 bases between them.

The chain recombines TRBV4-2 with TRBJ2-1, with 14 nucleotides matching TRBD2. CDR1 is LGHNA and CDR2 is YNFKEQ in the germline V gene. The CDR3 totals 17 residues. J gave up 8 bases and V 0 bases, and 6 bases lay outside the gene matches. CDR3 amino acids: CASSQDKLTSGGDEQFF. The CDR3 nucleotides read TGTGCCAGCAGCCAAGATAAATTGACTAGCGGGGGGGATGAGCAGTTCTTC.

In this sample, this clonotype turned up a few times. The rearrangement uses TRBV20-1 and TRBJ2-2; D remains unclear. This CDR3 contains 15 residues. The V end was cut by 0 bases, the J end by 2 bases, with 10 bases between. CDR1 is DFQATT, CDR2 SNEGSKA, per germline (reference sequence). CDR3 region: CSARDAQANTGELFF. In DNA form, the CDR3 reads TGCAGTGCTAGAGATGCGCAGGCCAACACCGGGGAGCTGTTTTTT.

This chain connects TRBV10-3 to TRBJ2-6; TRBD2 matches at 11 bases. Germline V gene sequence: CDR1 ENHRY, CDR2 SYGVKD. Trimming at V came to 6 bases and at J to 8 bases, leaving 9 bases not matched to a gene. The CDR3 loop spans 16 amino acids. CDR3 residues: CAIRKTSGELSNVLTF. The CDR3 DNA is TGTGCCATCAGAAAGACTAGCGGGGAACTGTCCAACGTCCTGACTTTC.

This clonotype was counted a few times. The CDR3 sequence: CSATSSGGPTDTQYF. In nucleotides, the CDR3 is TGCAGTGCTACATCTAGCGGGGGACCCACAGATACGCAGTATTTT. The chain uses TRBV20-1 and TRBJ2-3, with 10 positions matching TRBD2. The germline V gene has CDR1 DFQATT and CDR2 SNEGSKA (reference sequence). The CDR3 length is 15 residues. Germline trimming cut 4 bases from V and 2 bases from J; bases unmatched to any gene: 6.

The chain recombines TRBV7-7 with TRBJ2-1; 8 positions match TRBD1. Germline CDR1 SSHAT, CDR2 FNYEAQ (reference sequence). CDR3 size: 16 residues. The junction had 6 bases not matched to a gene; V was cut back by 1 base and J by 4 bases. The CDR3 loop is CASSLGTGPGYNEQFF. For the CDR3, the DNA is TGTGCCAGCAGCTTAGGGACAGGGCCCGGATACAATGAGCAGTTCTTC.

V and J are TRBV18 and TRBJ2-7, with 10 bases fitting TRBD1. Germline V gives CDR1 KGHSH, CDR2 LQKENI. The CDR3 sequence is 15 residues long. V trimming: 4 bases; J trimming: 3 bases; junction bases outside the gene matches: 6. The CDR3: CASSLAGDRGYEQYF. The CDR3 region has the DNA TGTGCCAGCTCACTGGCGGGGGACAGGGGCTACGAGCAGTACTTC.

This clonotype has only a few counts. This chain joins TRBV12-3 or TRBV12-4 and TRBJ2-3; D may be TRBD2 (5 bases). V was pared by 2 bases and J by 3 bases, with 21 bases between. The CDR3 totals 18 residues. This CDR3 is CASSLTKLTSLTTDTQYF. In nucleotides, the CDR3 is TGTGCCAGCAGTTTAACAAAATTAACTAGTTTAACTACAGATACGCAGTATTTT.

This clonotype showed up just a few times. The chain uses TRBV7-9 and TRBJ1-5; D uncertain. This CDR3 region has 17 residues. Germline CDR1 and CDR2: SEHNR and FQNEAQ (reference sequence). V was clipped by 0 bases and J by 0 bases, with 12 bases between them. The CDR3 DNA is TGTGCCAGCAGCTTAGCGCTTCTTGGGAATAGCAATCAGCCCCAGCATTTT. Amino acid sequence: CASSLALLGNSNQPQHF.

This clonotype was observed a handful of times. The J gene is TRBJ2-7, the V gene TRBV5-1; unclear D gene. The CDR3 is 15 residues long. The germline V gene encodes CDR1 SGHRS and CDR2 YFSETQ. Trimming removed 0 bases at V and 3 bases at J, with 13 bases between. The CDR3 coding sequence is TGCGCCAGCAGCTTGGTTTCGGGCTTTGGCTACGAGCAGTACTTC. Protein sequence: CASSLVSGFGYEQYF.

This clonotype was observed a few times. The V gene is TRBV28, the J gene TRBJ2-2; 7 positions match TRBD1. The germline CDR1 and CDR2 sequences are MDHEN and SYDVKM. V trimming: 2 bases; J trimming: 1 base; junction bases outside the gene matches: 4. The CDR3 totals 16 residues. DNA of the CDR3: TGTGCCAGCAGTTTAAAGGGGGCCTGGAACACCGGGGAGCTGTTTTTT. Translating it yields CASSLKGAWNTGELFF.

This clonotype was observed a few times. The rearrangement joins TRBV20-1 to TRBJ2-1, with 9 bases fitting TRBD2. Germline loops: CDR1 DFQATT, CDR2 SNEGSKA (reference sequence). With V trimmed by 6 bases and J by 2 bases, 8 bases remained unmatched. The CDR3 has 15 amino acids. CDR3 sequence (DNA): TGCAGTGCCGCCCGACTAGCGGAGGCCTACAATGAGCAGTTCTTC. As protein: CSAARLAEAYNEQFF.

This clonotype was seen only a few times. This chain connects TRBV27 to TRBJ1-2, with 12 bases matching TRBD1. The length of the CDR3 is 14 residues. Germline CDR1 reads MNHEY; CDR2 reads SMNVEV (reference sequence). J gave up 8 bases and V 5 bases, and 6 bases lay outside the gene matches. For the CDR3, the DNA is TGTGCCAGCAGTCCCGCCGGGACAGGGGGCGGCTACACCTTC. Translated, it gives CASSPAGTGGGYTF.

Only a few counts were recorded for this clonotype. The chain recombines TRBV6-1 with TRBJ2-3, with 7 bases fitting TRBD1. The germline gives CDR1 MNHNS, CDR2 SASEGT. With V trimmed by 8 bases and J by 1 base, 6 bases remained unmatched. The CDR3 is made up of 14 amino acids. CDR3 bases: TGTGCCAGCGCGAGGGGGCAGCGCACAGATACGCAGTATTTT. Amino acid sequence: CASARGQRTDTQYF.